This is a list of T cell receptor beta chains from one sample in a study of T cells in Graves' hyperthyroidism and ophthalmopathy. A single record per CDR3 protein comes from TCRdb applying MiXCR to the multiplex PCR reads. The data show 610,000 or so distinct CDR3 sequences, about 45% seen once. Material: peripheral blood or thyroid tissue (not recorded which). These receptors were collected from a woman between 18 and 30 years old with Graves' hyperthyroidism. Each CDR3 is given with its conserved first and last residue. The order of the fields is D gene, clone size, CDR3 length, V gene, J gene, CDR3 protein, CDR3 DNA. D genes are given only for firm matches. A row's size may be missing; if present it is once, few, many or a size class.

.	.	16	TRBV29-1	TRBJ1-2	CSVSPRGMGANYGYTF	TGCAGCGTTAGTCCCCGCGGGATGGGGGCCAACTATGGCTACACCTTC
TRBD2	.	15	TRBV7-2	TRBJ2-7	CASSDGRGGAYEQYF	TGTGCCAGCAGCGATGGGAGGGGAGGGGCCTACGAGCAGTACTTC
.	many	14	TRBV11-3	TRBJ1-1	CASSRSLGIAEAFF	TGTGCCAGCAGCCGGAGCCTAGGGATTGCTGAAGCTTTCTTT
TRBD1	once	14	TRBV6-1	TRBJ2-7	CASSRGQGADEQYF	TGTGCCAGCAGCCGGGGACAGGGGGCAGACGAGCAGTACTTC
.	many	16	TRBV7-9	TRBJ1-1	CASSIPQGERNTEAFF	TGTGCCAGCAGCATACCGCAAGGGGAGCGAAACACTGAAGCTTTCTTT
.	.	14	TRBV7-9	TRBJ1-6	CASSLGPGTSPLHF	TGTGCCAGCAGCCTAGGCCCAGGGACTTCACCCCTCCACTTT
.	many	15	TRBV7-2	TRBJ1-2	CASSTHTADLGGYTF	TGTGCCAGCAGCACGCACACAGCGGACTTGGGAGGCTACACCTTC
TRBD1	.	15	TRBV5-1	TRBJ2-7	CASSQGTGERYEQYF	TGCGCCAGCAGCCAGGGGACAGGGGAGCGTTACGAGCAGTACTTC
.	.	12	TRBV7-8	TRBJ2-2	CASMGSNREPFF	TGTGCCAGCATGGGATCAAATCGGGAGCCGTTTTTT
.	many	16	TRBV13	TRBJ1-5	CASSSSRSTSNQPQHF	TGTGCCAGCAGCTCTAGCCGGTCGACAAGCAATCAGCCCCAGCATTTT
.	.	15	TRBV4-1	TRBJ2-7	CASSQLGGKAYEQYF	TGCGCCAGCAGCCAATTAGGCGGGAAAGCCTACGAGCAGTACTTC
TRBD2	.	14	TRBV20-1	TRBJ2-7	CSKKGLADLYEQYF	TGCAGTAAGAAGGGACTAGCGGACCTTTACGAGCAGTACTTC
.	many	12	TRBV20-1	TRBJ2-7	CSAREEGYEQYF	TGCAGTGCTAGAGAGGAGGGCTACGAGCAGTACTTC
.	.	14	TRBV2	TRBJ1-2	CASSELESQGGYTF	TGTGCCAGCAGTGAATTGGAAAGCCAAGGAGGCTACACCTTC
TRBD1	many	14	TRBV6-1	TRBJ1-2	CASSEAGTGDGYTF	TGTGCCAGCAGTGAAGCCGGGACAGGGGACGGCTACACCTTC
.	.	12	TRBV10-3	TRBJ1-2	CAISPGALGYTF	TGTGCCATCAGTCCGGGGGCATTGGGCTACACCTTC
.	.	15	TRBV2	TRBJ1-4	CASREQVGTNEKLFF	TGTGCCAGCAGAGAACAGGTGGGAACTAATGAAAAACTGTTTTTT
TRBD1	many	15	TRBV19	TRBJ2-7	CASMFWTGSSYEQYF	TGTGCCAGCATGTTTTGGACAGGGAGCTCCTACGAGCAGTACTTC
TRBD1	.	18	TRBV7-2	TRBJ2-6	CASSLEQGSATGANVLTF	TGCGCCAGCAGCCTCGAACAGGGGTCGGCCACTGGGGCCAACGTCCTGACTTTC
.	.	13	TRBV29-1	TRBJ1-1	CSVERFPQAEAFF	TGCAGCGTTGAAAGGTTCCCTCAGGCTGAAGCTTTCTTT
TRBD2	.	17	TRBV10-3	TRBJ2-2	CASTGTSGSASLGELFF	TGTGCCTCAACCGGGACTAGCGGGAGCGCCTCCCTAGGGGAGCTGTTTTTT
TRBD2	.	14	TRBV20-1	TRBJ2-7	CSASRETSGYEQYF	TGCAGTGCTAGTAGGGAAACTAGCGGATACGAGCAGTACTTC
.	few	12	TRBV15	TRBJ2-3	CATSSATDTQYF	TGTGCCACCAGCAGCGCTACAGATACGCAGTATTTT
TRBD2	.	15	TRBV2	TRBJ2-1	CASSETGLAGNEQFF	TGTGCCAGCAGTGAAACCGGACTAGCGGGCAATGAGCAGTTCTTC
.	.	14	TRBV6-5	TRBJ2-1	CASSYSRGRYGQFF	TGTGCCAGCAGTTACTCAAGGGGGAGATACGGGCAGTTCTTC
.	many	12	TRBV12-3/TRBV12-4	TRBJ1-6	CASSLARSPLHF	TGTGCCAGCTCCTTAGCGAGGTCACCCCTCCACTTT
.	many	16	TRBV4-3	TRBJ1-1	CASSQDSGQKNTEAFF	TGCGCCAGCAGCCAAGATTCAGGGCAGAAGAACACTGAAGCTTTCTTT
TRBD2	.	16	TRBV2	TRBJ2-7	CASSQVAGVGTDTQYF	TGTGCCAGCAGCCAAGTGGCGGGAGTGGGCACAGATACGCAGTACTTC
.	many	15	TRBV11-2	TRBJ1-1	CASSKGTKMNTEAFF	TGTGCCAGCAGCAAAGGGACAAAAATGAACACTGAAGCTTTCTTT